The entry that follows covers one T cell receptor (beta chain) sequence. Unique molecular identifiers tagged the TCRbeta library. Using its own MiXCR run on the PCR reads, TCRdb lists one record per CDR3 protein. The sample carries some 500,000 distinct CDR3 sequences, about a sixth recorded once. This record belongs to a study of T-cell reconstitution after alpha-beta-depleted transplantation in children. This CDR3 comprises 15 residues. V dropped 1 base and J dropped 0; count of bases not matched to a gene: 3. Germline CDR1 reads LNHNV; CDR2 reads YYDKDF (reference sequence). The clonotype originates from a human donor who donated a stem cell graft to a child with acute lymphoblastic leukemia. The chain carries TRBV15 and TRBJ2-7; 7 bases fit TRBD1. This specimen was PBMCs from the stem cell graft donor, taken from the stem cell graft. The chain's CDR3 is CATSRVTGDSYEQYF. The CDR3 coding sequence is TGTGCCACCAGCAGAGTCACAGGGGACTCCTACGAGCAGTACTTC.